The entry that follows covers one T cell receptor beta chain sequence. The antigen is unknown. Documented treatment: oral pan-JAK inhibitor, 5-10 mg twice daily. From PBMCs, CD4+ and CD8+ T cells were sorted. These data are taken from a study of CD8+ T cells in alopecia areata. The study, taken as a whole, reports: Tofacitinib did not eliminate many expanded lesional clones from scalp or blood. In scalp samples, resident alphabeta T cells of normal skin are also sequenced.

Sequencing relied on a cDNA template that was reverse transcribed from extracted RNA. The repertoire was sequenced with immunoSEQ multiplex PCR; TCRdb's copy has only in-frame clones and lacks some. The sample carries under 200,000 clones, around 59% recorded once. Trimming cost V 5 bases and J 8 bases, with 19 bases left between them. Germline values: CDR1 SEHNR, CDR2 FQNEAQ (reference sequence). CDR3 length equals 16 residues. Material: CD4+ T cells sorted from blood, obtained at week 24, from a patient treated with tofacitinib. The sequence derives from a human donor with alopecia areata. This chain links TRBV7-9 with TRBJ1-6; D gene unclear. The CDR3 DNA reads as TGTGCCAGCAGCCTCAGCGGAGCCTCGGACTATTCACCCCTCCACTTT. The encoded protein is CASSLSGASDYSPLHF. The full variable domain, rest sourced from reference TRBV7-9 and TRBJ1-6, is DTGVSQNPRHKITKRGQNVTFRCDPISEHNRLYWYRQTLGQGPEFLTYFQNEAQLEKSRLLSDRFSAERPKGSFSTLEIQRTEQGDSAMYLCASSLSGASDYSPLHFGNGTRLTVT.